These T cell receptor beta chains were read from a single sample in a study of cytomegalovirus exposure and HLA in healthy donors. The table came from immunoSEQ multiplex PCR; TCRdb's copy has only in-frame clones and leaves some out. The sample holds over 80,000 clones, over 75% seen once. The sequenced sample was PBMCs. These TCRs come from a female donor in good health and CMV-seronegative. The CDR3 runs from the conserved cysteine through the conserved F or W. The D gene is left open where the match is weak. Clone size is not always given. Where it is, it says once, few, many or a class for expanded clones.

>TRBD2|once|TRBJ2-5|TRBV7-9
CASSFTQREGETQYF
TGTGCCAGCAGCTTTACCCAGCGGGAGGGGGAGACCCAGTACTTC
>-|-|TRBJ1-4|TRBV2
CASTRRANEKLFF
TGTGCCAGCACGAGGAGAGCGAATGAAAAACTGTTTTTT
>-|-|TRBJ1-5|TRBV6-1
CASSSPQPQHF
TGTGCCAGCAGTAGCCCCCAGCCCCAGCATTTT
>-|-|TRBJ1-1|TRBV4-2
CASSQERLMNTEAFF
TGTGCCAGCAGCCAAGAGAGACTCATGAACACTGAAGCTTTCTTT
>-|few|TRBJ2-1|TRBV19
CASSYQGDSYNEQFF
TGTGCCAGTAGTTATCAGGGCGATTCCTACAATGAGCAGTTCTTC
>-|once|TRBJ1-1|TRBV10-3
CAIKASPRTEAFF
TGTGCCATCAAGGCCAGCCCCAGGACTGAAGCTTTCTTT
>-|-|TRBJ1-4|TRBV10-3
CAIRTDTNEKLFF
TGTGCCATCAGGACAGATACTAATGAAAAACTGTTTTTT
>-|-|TRBJ1-4|TRBV7-7
CASSLREGEKLFF
TGTGCTAGCAGCTTAAGGGAGGGGGAAAAACTGTTTTTT
>TRBD2|-|TRBJ2-1|TRBV5-1
CASSPSGDSYNEQFF
TGCGCCAGCAGCCCAAGCGGGGACTCCTACAATGAGCAGTTCTTC
>-|-|TRBJ1-1|TRBV6-1
CACRRGSTEAFF
TGTGCCTGCAGAAGGGGTTCTACTGAAGCTTTCTTT
>-|-|TRBJ2-3|TRBV30
CAWSPFSVDTQYF
TGTGCCTGGAGTCCCTTTTCTGTTGATACGCAGTATTTT
>-|-|TRBJ2-3|TRBV6-5
CASSYSMGEDTQYF
TGTGCCAGCAGTTACTCGATGGGCGAAGATACGCAGTATTTT
>-|once|TRBJ1-6|TRBV9
CASSVANGQGSLHF
TGTGCCAGCAGCGTTGCGAACGGGCAGGGATCCCTCCACTTT
>TRBD1|-|TRBJ2-3|TRBV7-9
CASSSWGQGSTDTQYF
TGTGCCAGCAGCTCCTGGGGACAGGGGAGCACAGATACGCAGTATTTT
>TRBD2|-|TRBJ2-5|TRBV5-4
CASSPTSGRALETQYF
TGTGCCAGCAGCCCAACTAGCGGGAGGGCCTTGGAGACCCAGTACTTC
>-|once|TRBJ2-3|TRBV5-6
CASSLVATMSRSTDTQYF
TGTGCCAGCAGCTTGGTCGCCACGATGAGTCGAAGCACAGATACGCAGTATTTT
>TRBD1|-|TRBJ1-3|TRBV6-5
CASSYSSDRGGNTIYF
TGTGCCAGCAGCTACAGCTCGGACAGGGGCGGAAACACCATATATTTT
>TRBD2|-|TRBJ2-3|TRBV6-4
CASRKAGVGDTQYF
TGTGCCAGCAGGAAAGCGGGAGTGGGAGATACGCAGTATTTT
>TRBD2|-|TRBJ2-7|TRBV5-1
CASSFLPVGLAGTYEQYF
TGCGCCAGCAGCTTTCTCCCCGTCGGACTAGCGGGGACCTACGAGCAGTACTTC
>TRBD1|-|TRBJ1-2|TRBV4-2
CASSLLLTGVDYGYTF
TGTGCCAGCAGCCTTTTACTGACAGGGGTGGACTATGGCTACACCTTC
>-|-|TRBJ2-5|TRBV18
CASSPSYLQETQYF
TGTGCCAGCTCACCCTCCTACCTCCAAGAGACCCAGTACTTC
>TRBD1|-|TRBJ1-5|TRBV19
CASRTGAQPQHF
TGTGCCAGTAGAACAGGGGCTCAGCCCCAGCATTTT
>TRBD2|-|TRBJ2-1|TRBV11-2
CASSLDLAGGLNEQFF
TGTGCCAGCAGCTTAGATTTAGCGGGGGGGCTTAATGAGCAGTTCTTC
>-|once|TRBJ1-2|TRBV4-3
CASSQGRGGANYGYTF
TGCGCCAGCAGCCAAGGGAGAGGGGGGGCGAACTATGGCTACACCTTC
>TRBD1|-|TRBJ2-7|TRBV18
CASSPNQGAGYEQYF
TGTGCCAGCTCACCCAATCAGGGGGCGGGTTACGAGCAGTACTTC
>-|-|TRBJ2-1|TRBV28
CASSNRVNEQFF
TGTGCCAGCAGTAACAGGGTTAATGAGCAGTTCTTC
>TRBD1|-|TRBJ2-1|TRBV30
CAWRGTGGAGQLF
TGTGCCTGGAGAGGGACAGGGGGCGCTGGGCAACTCTTC
>TRBD1|-|TRBJ2-7|TRBV4-2
CASSPAGTGEGEQYF
TGTGCCAGCAGCCCGGCAGGGACAGGGGAAGGCGAGCAGTACTTC
>-|-|TRBJ2-3|TRBV18
CASSPLEDTDTQYF
TGTGCCAGCTCACCTCTAGAGGACACAGATACGCAGTATTTT
>-|-|TRBJ2-2|TRBV6-5
CASSYQIPANTGELFF
TGTGCCAGCAGTTACCAGATTCCAGCGAACACCGGGGAGCTGTTTTTT
>-|-|TRBJ1-1|TRBV5-6
CASSSTSTEAFF
TGTGCCAGCAGCTCGACTAGCACTGAAGCTTTCTTT
>TRBD2|once|TRBJ2-3|TRBV5-1
CASSLAGTSGFSTDTQYF
TGCGCCAGCAGCTTGGCAGGGACTAGCGGGTTCTCGACAGATACGCAGTATTTT
>-|-|TRBJ2-7|TRBV28
CASSASSYEQYF
TGTGCCAGCAGTGCCAGCTCCTACGAGCAGTACTTC
>TRBD1|-|TRBJ1-1|TRBV27
CASSFLGTGETEAFF
TGTGCCAGCAGTTTCCTTGGGACAGGGGAGACTGAAGCTTTCTTT
>-|-|TRBJ2-7|TRBV7-9
CASSLAVGSYEQYF
TGTGCCAGCAGCTTAGCGGTCGGGTCCTACGAGCAGTACTTC
>TRBD1|-|TRBJ1-5|TRBV27
CASRTGQVNQPQHF
TGTGCCAGCAGAACAGGACAGGTCAATCAGCCCCAGCATTTT
>TRBD2|-|TRBJ2-5|TRBV7-2
CASSLALAGGQETQYF
TGTGCCAGCAGCTTAGCGCTAGCGGGGGGCCAAGAGACCCAGTACTTC
>-|once|TRBJ1-2|TRBV9
CASSVGPDSPSTYYGYTF
TGTGCCAGCAGCGTAGGCCCGGACAGCCCTTCCACTTACTATGGCTACACCTTC
>-|-|TRBJ2-7|TRBV6-5
CASSSSVGGAVYEQYF
TGTGCCAGCAGTTCCTCAGTAGGGGGAGCCGTCTACGAGCAGTACTTC
>TRBD1|few|TRBJ1-2|TRBV19
CASSDRVYGYTF
TGTGCCAGTAGCGACAGGGTATATGGCTACACCTTC
>-|-|TRBJ2-7|TRBV2
CASSEDGTAYEQYF
TGTGCCAGCAGTGAAGATGGTACGGCCTACGAGCAGTACTTC
>-|-|TRBJ2-5|TRBV5-4
CASSALGRGALETQYF
TGTGCCAGCAGCGCCCTAGGGAGGGGGGCATTAGAGACCCAGTACTTC
>TRBD1|-|TRBJ1-2|TRBV5-1
CASSPGAGTGSSYTF
TGCGCCAGCAGCCCGGGGGCCGGGACAGGGAGCAGCTACACCTTC
>TRBD1|few|TRBJ1-5|TRBV28
CASSFIKARTGPYQPQHF
TGTGCCAGCAGTTTTATAAAGGCGAGGACAGGGCCTTATCAGCCCCAGCATTTT
>-|-|TRBJ2-3|TRBV27
CASSVVRVLSTDTQYF
TGTGCCAGCAGTGTCGTGCGGGTTCTAAGCACAGATACGCAGTATTTT
>-|-|TRBJ1-2|TRBV6-1
CASKEMNYGYTF
TGTGCCAGCAAAGAGATGAACTATGGCTACACCTTC
>-|once|TRBJ1-6|TRBV4-1
CASSQGGTLAPNNSPLHF
TGCGCCAGCAGCCAAGGCGGAACTCTGGCACCCAATAATTCACCCCTCCACTTT